The present TCR beta chain was sequenced within a study of OX40 agonist ivuxolimab in advanced cancers. The data were produced by immunoSEQ multiplex PCR, yet TCRdb's version contains in-frame clones alone and is incomplete. The sample lists 65,000 to 75,000 clones; approximately 78% were seen once. V was trimmed by 6 bases and J by 3 bases, leaving 11 bases between them. The germline V gene encodes CDR1 MNHNY and CDR2 SVGAGI (reference sequence). The CDR3 consists of 13 residues. Specimen: CD4+ or CD8+ T cells sorted from blood, collected in a trial of the OX40 agonist ivuxolimab. The genes are TRBV6-6 and TRBJ1-2; D gene uncertain. The clonotype was recovered from an adult with an advanced solid tumor such as melanoma, head and neck, liver or kidney cancer. CDR3 DNA: TGTGCCAGCAGGGACCCCGGCGACTATGGCTACACCTTC. Its protein product is CASRDPGDYGYTF.